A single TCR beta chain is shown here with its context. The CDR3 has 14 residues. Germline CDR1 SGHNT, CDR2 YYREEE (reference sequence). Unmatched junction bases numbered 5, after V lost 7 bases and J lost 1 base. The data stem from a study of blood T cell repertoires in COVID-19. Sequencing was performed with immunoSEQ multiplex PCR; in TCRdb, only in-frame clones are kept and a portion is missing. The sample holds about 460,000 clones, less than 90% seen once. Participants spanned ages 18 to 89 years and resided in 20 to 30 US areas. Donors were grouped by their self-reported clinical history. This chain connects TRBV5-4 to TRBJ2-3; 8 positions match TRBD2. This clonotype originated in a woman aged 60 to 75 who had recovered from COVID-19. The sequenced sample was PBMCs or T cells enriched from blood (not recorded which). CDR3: CASGLRGGTDTQYF. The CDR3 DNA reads TGTGCCAGCGGTCTGCGGGGGGGCACAGATACGCAGTATTTT.